The clone carrying this T cell receptor (beta chain) was seen more than once but under ten times. Its cognate antigen is unknown. This sample stems from a study of cytotoxic CD8 clonotypes in ibrutinib-treated CLL. Findings and limits, study-wide: Clonality rose at ibrutinib response and fell back toward baseline at progression. Sampling times, which were not matched between the groups, differed between sustained-remission patients and progressing patients.

V lost 4 bases, J lost 1 base, and 8 bases lay in between. Germline-derived CDR1 and CDR2 are SGHRS and YFSETQ. The CDR3 covers 13 residues. Repertoires were generated with immunoSEQ multiplex PCR, while TCRdb's copy carries only in-frame clones and drops some. There are some 14,000 clones in the sample; 55% to 75% occur only once, and approximately 5.5% lies in the top ten. The sequences come from PBMCs, collected before ibrutinib treatment. This receptor was identified in a human donor with chronic lymphocytic leukemia. The V call is TRBV5-1, the J call TRBJ1-2; D gene unclear. The CDR3 here is CASSRDINYGYTF. CDR3 DNA: TGCGCCAGCAGCCGCGACATTAACTATGGCTACACCTTC.